This entry lists 29 T cell receptor beta chains sequenced from one sample in a study of early T cells in non-severe SARS-CoV-2 infection. TCRdb recomputed calls from the 5' RACE reads with MiXCR, one row per CDR3 protein. The table lists just over 70,000 distinct CDR3 sequences, approximately 13% of them singletons. Specimen: whole blood. These receptors originate from an adult who was a healthcare worker with PCR-confirmed SARS-CoV-2 infection or an uninfected control (not recorded which).

This clonotype was recorded many times. The genes are TRBV29-1 and TRBJ2-4, with 8 bases that match TRBD1. J gave up 5 bases and V 7 bases, and 10 bases lay outside the gene matches. Germline V gene sequence: CDR1 SQVTM, CDR2 ANQGSEA. The CDR3 is 14 amino acids. CDR3 in amino acids: CSATPGGVENIQYF. The CDR3 DNA sequence: TGCAGCGCAACTCCAGGGGGCGTAGAAAACATTCAGTACTTC.

The table lists this clonotype with many counts. V gene TRBV5-1 combines with J gene TRBJ2-5; D perhaps matches TRBD1 (5 bases). V shed 6 bases and J shed 0 bases, with 15 bases lying between them. Germline assignment: CDR1 SGHRS and CDR2 YFSETQ. The CDR3 has 15 residues. The CDR3 sequence: CASTELGVDQETQYF. Written as DNA, the CDR3 is TGCGCCAGCACTGAGTTAGGGGTCGACCAAGAGACCCAGTACTTC.

This clonotype was recorded many times. V usage is TRBV28 and J usage is TRBJ2-1; D gene uncertain. CDR1 is MDHEN and CDR2 is SYDVKM in the germline V gene. V lost 1 base and J lost 6, with 10 bases in between. The CDR3 contains 14 residues. The CDR3 nucleotides are TGTGCCAGCAGTTTATCCGGGCCCATCAATGAGCAGTTCTTC. Translation gives CASSLSGPINEQFF. Based on the CDR3 plus reference TRBV28 and TRBJ2-1, the full variable domain is DVKVTQSSRYLVKRTGEKVFLECVQDMDHENMFWYRQDPGLGLRLIYFSYDVKMKEKGDIPEGYSVSREKKERFSLILESASTNQTSMYLCASSLSGPINEQFFGPGTRLTVL.

This clonotype was observed at least ten times. The chain carries TRBV10-1 and TRBJ1-1; D not certain. This CDR3 spans 16 amino acids. Trimming stripped 6 bases from V and 0 bases from J, with 17 bases between. Germline values: CDR1 WNHNN, CDR2 SYGVQD (reference sequence). CDR3 nucleotides: TGCGCCAGCAGCCCCGCCGGGTCGGGAATGAACACTGAAGCTTTCTTT. Amino acids: CASSPAGSGMNTEAFF.

Many counts were recorded for this clonotype. This chain links TRBV28 with TRBJ1-2; D not resolved. V shed 3 bases and J shed 2 bases, with 7 bases lying between them. The V gene's germline CDR1 is MDHEN and CDR2 SYDVKM. The CDR3 spans 13 residues. DNA of the CDR3: TGTGCCAGCAGTTTCCCAGTAAACTATGGCTACACCTTC. This translates into CASSFPVNYGYTF.

This chain connects TRBV29-1 to TRBJ2-7; D perhaps matches TRBD1 (6 bases). CDR1 and CDR2 (germline): SQVTM, ANQGSEA. Trimming left V 6 bases short and J 2 bases short, with 11 bases between. This CDR3 is built from 12 residues. CDR3 region: CSVQGQTYEQYF. The CDR3 bases are TGCAGCGTGCAAGGACAGACCTACGAGCAGTACTTC.

This clonotype was counted at least ten times. The V call is TRBV7-6, the J call TRBJ2-3; D is undetermined. CDR3 length: 13 residues. Trimming cost V 0 bases and J 4 bases, with 5 bases left between them. Germline CDR1 SGHVS, CDR2 FNYEAQ. CDR3 residues: CASSLARPDTQYF. The CDR3 DNA reads as TGTGCCAGCAGCTTAGCGCGCCCAGATACGCAGTATTTT. The full variable domain, in which reference TRBV7-6 and TRBJ2-3 provide the parts outside the CDR3, is GAGVSQSPRYKVTKRGQDVALRCDPISGHVSLYWYRQALGQGPEFLTYFNYEAQQDKSGLPNDRFSAERPEGSISTLTIQRTEQRDSAMYRCASSLARPDTQYFGPGTRLTVL.

This clonotype was picked up many times. The chain recombines TRBV5-5 with TRBJ2-5; D call uncertain. In germline, CDR1 is SGHKS, CDR2 YYEKEE (reference sequence). The CDR3 extends over 13 amino acids. The V gene lost 0 bases and the J gene lost 7 bases, with 10 bases spanning the gap. This chain's CDR3 is CASSLAPGGTQYF. Written as DNA, the CDR3 is TGTGCCAGCAGCTTGGCACCAGGCGGGACCCAGTACTTC.

This clonotype was seen ten or more times. The chain has TRBV7-2 and TRBJ2-7; D tentatively fits TRBD1 or TRBD2 (5 bases each). Per the germline V gene, CDR1 is SGHTA and CDR2 is FQGNSA. The CDR3 consists of 12 residues. V lost 9 bases to trimming and J lost 4 bases, with 13 bases between them. DNA of the CDR3: TGTGCCAGTATGGGACCCTCGTACGAGCAGTACTTC. As protein: CASMGPSYEQYF. Complete variable domain (other parts from reference TRBV7-2 and TRBJ2-7): GAGVSQSPSNKVTEKGKDVELRCDPISGHTALYWYRQSLGQGLEFLIYFQGNSAPDKSGLPSDRFSAERTGGSVSTLTIQRTQQEDSAVYLCASMGPSYEQYFGPGTRLTVT.

This clonotype occurred many times. The chain recombines TRBV12-5 with TRBJ1-1; D is uncertain. Germline V CDR1 and CDR2: LGHNT, FRNRAP. V lost 2 bases to trimming and J lost 8 bases, with 6 bases between them. The CDR3 consists of 11 residues. CDR3 DNA: TGTGCTAGTGGTTTGACGAGAGAAGCTTTCTTT. Translation gives CASGLTREAFF.

This clonotype was observed many times. The chain joins TRBV6-2 or TRBV6-3 to TRBJ2-1; TRBD1 matches at 12 bases. V dropped 5 bases and J dropped 8; count of bases not matched to a gene: 7. CDR1 and CDR2 (germline): MNHEY, SVGEGT. CDR3 length: 15 amino acids. CDR3 coding DNA: TGTGCCAGCAGTCAGGGGACAGGGGGCGGCGATGAGCAGTTCTTC. This encodes CASSQGTGGGDEQFF.

Ten or more counts support this clonotype. The chain uses TRBV6-5 and TRBJ2-7; tentatively, D is TRBD1 (6 bases). From germline, CDR1 is MNHEY and CDR2 SVGAGI. This CDR3 is 13 amino acids long. Trimming removed 6 bases from V and 6 bases from J, with 15 bases in between. The CDR3 region is CASSYARGGEQYF. Written as DNA, the CDR3 is TGTGCCAGCAGCTACGCCAGGGGCGGCGAGCAGTACTTC.

In its sample, this clonotype was seen many times. DNA of the CDR3: TGTGCCAGCAGCCGGGGGGGACAGAATAACTATGGCTACACCTTC. Protein product: CASSRGGQNNYGYTF. The chain is built from TRBV28 and TRBJ1-2, with TRBD1 matching over 7 bases. The CDR3 has 15 residues. From germline, CDR1 is MDHEN and CDR2 SYDVKM. V was pared by 6 bases and J by 1 base, with 8 bases of the junction left unmatched.

The chain has TRBV29-1 and TRBJ2-3; D is unclear. V was cut by 6 bases and J by 5 bases, with 6 bases left in between. Germline V CDR1 and CDR2: SQVTM, ANQGSEA. The CDR3 is 10 amino acids. CDR3 residues: CSVMIDTQYF. As DNA, the CDR3 is TGCAGCGTCATGATAGATACGCAGTATTTT.

This clonotype was detected ten times or more. The chain joins TRBV19 to TRBJ2-1; D might be TRBD1 (5 bases). Germline CDR1 and CDR2: LNHDA and SQIVND (reference sequence). V dropped 2 bases and J dropped 7 bases, with 18 bases sitting between them. The CDR3 extends over 16 amino acids. The CDR3 is CASSILGDGPWNEQFF. CDR3 nucleotide sequence: TGTGCCAGTAGTATATTAGGGGATGGGCCTTGGAATGAGCAGTTCTTC.

This clonotype was found many times. The chain is built from TRBV29-1 and TRBJ2-2, with D possibly TRBD1 on 6 matching bases. The germline V gene has CDR1 SQVTM and CDR2 ANQGSEA. This CDR3 has 15 amino acids. Trimming cost V 5 bases and J 0 bases, with 13 bases left between them. The chain's CDR3 is CSVITRQANTGELFF. For the CDR3, the DNA is TGCAGCGTTATCACCCGACAGGCGAACACCGGGGAGCTGTTTTTT.

This clonotype appeared a few times. The chain is built from TRBV28 and TRBJ2-5; D is tentatively TRBD1 or TRBD2 (5 bases each). CDR1 and CDR2 (germline): MDHEN, SYDVKM. Trimming cost V 4 bases and J 6 bases, with 12 bases left between them. This CDR3 contains 13 residues. The DNA for the CDR3 is TGTGCCAGCAGTTCCCCAGGGACGCAGACCCAGTACTTC. Encoded protein: CASSSPGTQTQYF. Variable domain in full (rest from reference TRBV28 and TRBJ2-5): DVKVTQSSRYLVKRTGEKVFLECVQDMDHENMFWYRQDPGLGLRLIYFSYDVKMKEKGDIPEGYSVSREKKERFSLILESASTNQTSMYLCASSSPGTQTQYFGPGTRLLVL.

This clonotype occurred many times. The rearrangement joins TRBV12-3 or TRBV12-4 to TRBJ2-1, with D perhaps matching TRBD2 (6 bases). The germline V and J ends were trimmed by 4 bases and 7 bases, with 14 bases remaining between them. This CDR3 is 14 amino acids long. The CDR3 bases are TGTGCCAGCAGTTCCCTGGGGGGTCAGAATGAGCAGTTCTTC. Protein sequence: CASSSLGGQNEQFF.

The rearrangement joins TRBV29-1 to TRBJ1-1; 8 nucleotides line up with TRBD1. The CDR3 covers 12 residues. Germline V gives CDR1 SQVTM, CDR2 ANQGSEA. V trimming: 7 bases; J trimming: 10 bases; junction bases outside the gene matches: 11. The CDR3 DNA reads TGCAGCGCTACCCGGGATGGACAGGGAGCTTTCTTT. Protein: CSATRDGQGAFF.

The table lists this clonotype with many counts. The rearrangement links TRBV18 to TRBJ2-3; D not resolved. CDR1 and CDR2 from the germline V gene are KGHSH and LQKENI. The CDR3 extends over 14 amino acids. Trimming took off 4 bases at V and 0 bases at J, with 8 bases between the two ends. The DNA for the CDR3 is TGTGCCAGCTCACGCAGTTCTAGCACAGATACGCAGTATTTT. Translation: CASSRSSSTDTQYF.

The chain uses TRBV5-1 and TRBJ2-1, with D possibly matching TRBD2 (7 bases). Germline loops: CDR1 SGHRS, CDR2 YFSETQ. V gave up 2 bases and J gave up 2 bases, with 11 bases separating them. CDR3 length equals 15 residues. The CDR3 nucleotides read TGCGCCAGCAGCTTCGGGGGGCGTGCCTACAATGAGCAGTTCTTC. Protein sequence: CASSFGGRAYNEQFF.

This clonotype occurred many times. The chain employs TRBV20-1 and TRBJ2-4; D is ambiguous. The CDR3 loop spans 13 amino acids. The germline V gene has CDR1 DFQATT and CDR2 SNEGSKA (reference sequence). Trimming removed 6 bases from V and 3 bases from J, with 12 bases in between. The CDR3: CSAEDMGKNIQYF. The CDR3 DNA sequence: TGCAGTGCAGAGGATATGGGCAAAAACATTCAGTACTTC.

The chain couples TRBV29-1 to TRBJ2-7; D is ambiguous. CDR1 and CDR2 (germline): SQVTM, ANQGSEA. V lost 5 bases and J 2 bases, leaving 13 bases between the germline ends. The CDR3 has 13 amino acids. The CDR3 loop reads CSVRLGLTYEQYF. The CDR3 bases are TGCAGCGTTAGGCTAGGTCTCACCTACGAGCAGTACTTC.

This clonotype was recorded many times. The chain uses TRBV11-2 and TRBJ2-7; D perhaps matches TRBD2 (6 bases). The CDR3 spans 14 residues. V lost 5 bases and J lost 5, with 16 bases in between. The germline CDR1 and CDR2 sequences are SGHAT and FQNNGV. The CDR3 region has the DNA TGTGCCAGCAGCCCCCCCAGGGAGGTCCACGAGCAGTACTTC. It translates to CASSPPREVHEQYF. The full variable domain, in which reference TRBV11-2 and TRBJ2-7 provide the parts outside the CDR3, is EAGVAQSPRYKIIEKRQSVAFWCNPISGHATLYWYQQILGQGPKLLIQFQNNGVVDDSQLPKDRFSAERLKGVDSTLKIQPAKLEDSAVYLCASSPPREVHEQYFGPGTRLTVT.

This clonotype occurred many times. The chain has TRBV25-1 and TRBJ2-1; weak D call: TRBD2 (5 bases). Germline V gene lookup returns CDR1 MGHDK and CDR2 SYGVNS. V lost 6 bases and J 9 bases, leaving 18 bases between the germline ends. The CDR3 sequence is 14 residues long. CDR3 loop: CASSQSGSKGEQFF. The CDR3 coding sequence is TGTGCCAGCAGCCAAAGCGGTAGTAAGGGTGAGCAGTTCTTC. Drawing the rest from reference TRBV25-1 and TRBJ2-1, the complete variable domain is EADIYQTPRYLVIGTGKKITLECSQTMGHDKMYWYQQDPGMELHLIHYSYGVNSTEKGDLSSESTVSRIRTEHFPLTLESARPSHTSQYLCASSQSGSKGEQFFGPGTRLTVL.

At least ten counts were recorded for this clonotype. This sequence joins TRBV23-1 and TRBJ2-2; the D call may be TRBD1 or TRBD2 (7 bases each). TRBV23-1 is noted as an ORF with a role that remains uncertain. CDR3 length: 15 residues. The V end was cut by 7 bases, the J end by 4 bases, with 16 bases between. CDR3 DNA: TGCGCCAGCACCCTCGACAGGGAGGGCACCGGGGAGCTGTTTTTT. It specifies CASTLDREGTGELFF.

This clonotype was counted at least ten times. This chain links TRBV29-1 with TRBJ2-2; D uncertain. Trimming removed 5 bases from V and 6 bases from J, with 7 bases in between. CDR3 length: 11 residues. Germline V gene data show CDR1 as SQVTM and CDR2 as ANQGSEA. CDR3 region: CSVREAGELFF. The CDR3 DNA is TGCAGCGTTCGAGAGGCCGGGGAGCTGTTTTTT.

This clonotype turned up a few times. J is TRBJ2-7 and V is TRBV28; 8 bases agree with TRBD2. The ends lost 3 bases at V and 4 bases at J; junction bases unmatched: 5. The CDR3 is 14 amino acids. Germline V gene data show CDR1 as MDHEN and CDR2 as SYDVKM. CDR3 nucleotide sequence: TGTGCCAGCAGTTTGGCGGGGGGTTGGTACGAGCAGTACTTC. This gives the protein CASSLAGGWYEQYF.

This clonotype was counted ten times or more. This sequence joins TRBV29-1 and TRBJ1-2; tentatively, D is TRBD1 (5 bases). The CDR3 sequence is 14 residues long. V shed 4 bases and J shed 8 bases, with 20 bases lying between them. In germline, CDR1 is SQVTM, CDR2 ANQGSEA. CDR3 nucleotide sequence: TGCAGCGTTGCTGACGGGAGAGGGGCGACGGGCTACACCTTC. Encoded protein: CSVADGRGATGYTF.